This T cell receptor (beta chain) derives from a study of radiation and T cells in renal cell carcinoma. The table came from immunoSEQ multiplex PCR; TCRdb's copy has only in-frame clones and leaves some out. The sample lists 150,000 or so clones, around 90% occurring once. In the case of this clone: The antigen remains undetermined.

Regarding time point: baseline pretreatment blood. As to treatment: 15 Gy SBRT to primary tumor, nephrectomy 4 weeks later. Blood was sampled at baseline, 2 weeks and 4 weeks after SBRT. The CDR3 is made up of 18 amino acids. V was pared by 1 base and J by 2 bases, with 10 bases of the junction left unmatched. Germline lookup yields CDR1 MGHRA and CDR2 YSYEKL. Points from the study as a whole: Baseline intratumoral clonotype presence is unknown without pretreatment biopsies.

The sequence was obtained from a woman in her 70s with renal cell carcinoma. Specimen: blood, collected from a patient whose treatment included radiotherapy and nephrectomy. The gene calls are TRBV4-1 and TRBJ1-3, with TRBD1 matching 8 bases. In DNA, the CDR3 is TGCGCCAGCAGCCAAGGTCACTTTACAGGGGGGCCTGGAAACACCATATATTTT. Protein product: CASSQGHFTGGPGNTIYF.